A selection of T cell receptor beta chains follows, all from one sample in a study of blood T cell repertoires in COVID-19. Clones were read by immunoSEQ multiplex PCR, and TCRdb kept only the in-frame ones, dropping some. The sample shows a few hundred thousand clones, around 90% of them seen only once. The sample was PBMCs or T cells enriched from blood (not recorded which). Receptors were obtained from a woman aged 18-29 years who had recovered from COVID-19. CDR3s include the opening cysteine and the closing phenylalanine or tryptophan. The D gene is left open where the match is weak. Clone size is shown for a subset of rows, as once, few, many or a class of expanded clone.

clone_size: NA
v_call: TRBV6-5
d_call: TRBD1
j_call: TRBJ1-5
cdr3_aa: CASDRGVNQPQHF
cdr3_nt: TGTGCCAGCGACAGGGGTGTGAATCAGCCCCAGCATTTT

clone_size: NA
v_call: TRBV28
d_call: TRBD1
j_call: TRBJ1-2
cdr3_aa: CASSPRGQWGYTF
cdr3_nt: TGTGCCAGCAGTCCTAGGGGACAGTGGGGCTACACCTTC

clone_size: NA
v_call: TRBV5-4
d_call: NA
j_call: TRBJ2-7
cdr3_aa: CASSPAGVSSYEQYF
cdr3_nt: TGTGCCAGCAGCCCCGCGGGTGTATCGTCCTACGAGCAGTACTTC

clone_size: NA
v_call: TRBV12-3/TRBV12-4
d_call: NA
j_call: TRBJ1-2
cdr3_aa: CASRGDYHGYTF
cdr3_nt: TGTGCCAGCAGGGGAGACTACCATGGCTACACCTTC

clone_size: NA
v_call: TRBV9
d_call: TRBD2
j_call: TRBJ2-2
cdr3_aa: CASSVLAGVTGELFF
cdr3_nt: TGTGCCAGCAGCGTGTTAGCGGGAGTCACCGGGGAGCTGTTTTTT

clone_size: NA
v_call: TRBV6-2/TRBV6-3
d_call: NA
j_call: TRBJ1-5
cdr3_aa: CASSYIEAGARDQPQHF
cdr3_nt: TGTGCCAGCAGTTACATAGAGGCGGGAGCGAGGGATCAGCCCCAGCATTTT

clone_size: NA
v_call: TRBV18
d_call: NA
j_call: TRBJ1-1
cdr3_aa: CASSSSRAMNTEAFF
cdr3_nt: TGTGCCAGCTCATCCTCACGTGCTATGAACACTGAAGCTTTCTTT

clone_size: NA
v_call: TRBV7-2
d_call: NA
j_call: TRBJ2-2
cdr3_aa: CASSLNPGVDTGELFF
cdr3_nt: TGTGCCAGCAGCTTAAATCCCGGAGTGGACACCGGGGAGCTGTTTTTT

clone_size: NA
v_call: TRBV5-1
d_call: NA
j_call: TRBJ1-4
cdr3_aa: CASRDRPNEKLFF
cdr3_nt: TGCGCCAGCAGAGACAGACCTAATGAAAAACTGTTTTTT

clone_size: NA
v_call: TRBV19
d_call: NA
j_call: TRBJ1-2
cdr3_aa: CASNDKAYYGYTF
cdr3_nt: TGTGCCAGCAACGACAAGGCATATTATGGCTACACCTTC

clone_size: NA
v_call: TRBV28
d_call: NA
j_call: TRBJ1-3
cdr3_aa: CASSLRILSGNTIYF
cdr3_nt: TGTGCCAGCAGTTTGCGGATACTCTCTGGAAACACCATATATTTT

clone_size: NA
v_call: TRBV6-5
d_call: NA
j_call: TRBJ1-1
cdr3_aa: CASIEHRGNTEAFF
cdr3_nt: TGTGCCAGCATCGAACACCGGGGAAACACTGAAGCTTTCTTT

clone_size: NA
v_call: TRBV19
d_call: TRBD1
j_call: TRBJ1-6
cdr3_aa: CASSPWDRGKNSPLHF
cdr3_nt: TGTGCCAGTAGTCCCTGGGACAGGGGCAAAAATTCACCCCTCCACTTT

clone_size: NA
v_call: TRBV19
d_call: NA
j_call: TRBJ1-3
cdr3_aa: CASSIGPGILRTHSAGNTIYF
cdr3_nt: TGTGCCAGTAGTATAGGGCCAGGTATTTTGCGAACCCACTCCGCTGGAAACACCATATATTTT

clone_size: once
v_call: TRBV7-9
d_call: TRBD2
j_call: TRBJ2-3
cdr3_aa: CASSVWLAGGTDTQYF
cdr3_nt: TGTGCCAGCAGCGTGTGGCTAGCGGGAGGCACAGATACGCAGTATTTT

clone_size: NA
v_call: TRBV5-5
d_call: NA
j_call: TRBJ1-5
cdr3_aa: CASSQDKINQPQHF
cdr3_nt: TGTGCCAGCAGCCAGGACAAAATCAATCAGCCCCAGCATTTT